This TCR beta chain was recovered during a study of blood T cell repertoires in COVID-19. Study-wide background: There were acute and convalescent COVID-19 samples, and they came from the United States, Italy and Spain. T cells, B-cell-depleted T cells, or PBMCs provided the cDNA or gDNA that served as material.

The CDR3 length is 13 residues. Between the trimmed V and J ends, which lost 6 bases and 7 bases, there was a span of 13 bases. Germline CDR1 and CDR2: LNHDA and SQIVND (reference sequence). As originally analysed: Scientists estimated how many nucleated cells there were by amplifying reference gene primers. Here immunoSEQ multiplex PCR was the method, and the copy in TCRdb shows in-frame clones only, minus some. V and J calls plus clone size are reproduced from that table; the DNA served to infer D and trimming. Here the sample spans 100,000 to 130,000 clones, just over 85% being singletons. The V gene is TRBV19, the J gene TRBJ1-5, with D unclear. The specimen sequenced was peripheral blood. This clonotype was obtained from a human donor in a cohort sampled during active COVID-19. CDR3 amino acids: CASSREAGQPQHF. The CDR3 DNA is TGTGCCAGTAGCCGGGAAGCTGGACAGCCCCAGCATTTT.